The present entry profiles one T cell receptor (beta chain) with its context. The data were produced by immunoSEQ multiplex PCR, yet TCRdb's version contains in-frame clones alone and is incomplete. The sample consists of about 70,000 clones, over 80% of them appearing once. This sample was included in a study of blood T cell repertoires in COVID-19. Study-wide background: The United States, Italy and Spain were the sources of the acute and convalescent COVID-19 samples. The cDNA or gDNA used as material had been derived from T cells, B-cell-depleted T cells, or PBMCs.

Sample: peripheral blood. This receptor was identified in a man between 50 and 59 years old with active COVID-19.

CDR3 nucleotide sequence: TGCGCCAGCAGGGGCTACGACAGGGGGAGCGAAAAACTGTTTTTT. This translates into CASRGYDRGSEKLFF. This rearrangement joins TRBV10-2 to TRBJ1-4; 9 bases align to TRBD1. The V gene end was trimmed by 6 bases and the J gene end by 8 bases; junction bases not matched to a gene: 10. The CDR3 extends over 15 amino acids. Per germline, CDR1 WSHSY and CDR2 SAAADI.